This TCR beta chain emerged from a study of T cells expressing NK-cell markers. Study in general: The TCR beta repertoires originated in sorted CD3+CD56+NKG2C+, CD3+CD56+NKG2C- and CD3+CD56-NKG2C+ T cells.

It was by 5'RACE template switching with UMIs that TCR beta cDNA was made. After re-calling the 5' RACE reads, TCRdb lists one entry per CDR3 protein, DNA absent. The sample table sets out about 260,000 distinct CDR3 sequences. The CDR3 length is 16 residues. Looked up from germline, CDR1 is DFQATT and CDR2 is SNEGSKA (reference sequence). This TCR was recovered from a man in his late teens or twenties in good health. The sequenced sample consisted of blood T cells: a sorted CD56 or NKG2C T cell subset, CD4+ or CD8+ T cells, or bulk PBMC T cells (not recorded which). The chain combines TRBV20-1 with TRBJ2-7; TCRdb's D call, TRBD1, is unchecked because there is no DNA. The CDR3 is CSASPLQGGGAYEQYF.